The entry that follows covers one T cell receptor beta chain sequence. No antigen is known for it. No quality values exist for individual bases; no much larger clone is one base distant. This entry belongs to a study of shared clonotypes between healthy human individuals (dated by TCRdb to 2019 to 2021). Regarding the research as a whole: The cohort included three men and a couple of women between 18 and 49 years of age. For each donor, CD4 naive and CD4 memory were each run on three plates, CD8 naive on two plates, and CD8 memory on one plate. To estimate repertoire size and how much clonotype sharing occurs between individuals, the study deeply sequenced the blood TCR repertoires of several healthy adults. To increase sequencing depth and limit assay-specific biases, TCR repertoire library preparation and sequencing were carried out by different laboratories using diverse techniques. Leukapheresis yielded between about 0.85 and 10 billion PBMCs per donor.

For the CD8 naive samples, CD45RO-negative cells were positively selected for CCR7, yielding a CD45RA+CCR7+ population from which TemRA cells were excluded. Healthy HIV-negative adults with no recently reported acute infections or vaccinations were included as donors. Every donor was a Caucasian adult residing in Nashville, Tennessee, USA. Blood was collected by leukapheresis, and PBMCs were isolated by Ficoll-Histopaque density gradient centrifugation and then cryopreserved in liquid nitrogen vapor phase. Analytical flow cytometry was used to check the purity and quantity of each magnetically sorted T cell population. From each sorted fraction, genomic DNA was isolated and quantified by UV absorbance on a Nanodrop 2000c. As encoded in the germline V gene, CDR1 is ENHRY while CDR2 is SYGVKD. V loses 4 bases of germline sequence and J loses 0 bases, and the interval between the two ends is 13 bases. The CDR3 runs 15 residues from the cysteine to the phenylalanine. This entry keeps only the CDR3 DNA: 45 bases, framed from base 1.

Study-level results and caveats: Even with the large sequencing depth, rarefaction of the sorted-subset datasets indicated that sequencing was incomplete. Sampling was limited to blood, and TCR repertoires in tissue likely differ from TCR repertoires in blood. Clonotypes shared by all four sorted-subset donors showed higher generation probabilities than non-shared clonotypes. Sharing across several donors was observed for approximately 4.6% of naive CD4, less than 4% of naive CD8, over 2% of memory CD4, and around 0.4% of memory CD8 clonotypes. Larger estimated clonotype richness was generally found for naive subsets than for memory subsets. The small number of donors limited the genetic and exposure-history diversity represented. Pairwise subsampling indicated that sequencing depth was expected to affect the degree of clonotype sharing among donors.

Using the deep immunoSEQ assay, TCR CDR3 regions were amplified from genomic DNA by multiplex PCR. Extracted genomic DNA from each cell subset was distributed evenly across all wells of several immunoSEQ 96-well plates, and each plate was treated as a replicate. For sorted subsets, approximately 210 ng of genomic DNA, equivalent to tens of thousands of T cell genomes, went into each replicate PCR. The purified libraries were quantified using a Qubit 3.0 fluorometer, sized with a Bioanalyzer 2100, and then quantified again using the KAPA Library Quantification kit. A separate single-read 150-cycle Illumina NextSeq 550 flow cell was used to sequence each immunoSEQ 96-well plate. As for how the authors treated the data: Because the immunoSEQ output held only junctional sequences and lacked quality scores, the filtering could not match the filtering applied to full-length reads. To assign V/J genes and CDR3, sequences were annotated using PyIR, a Python wrapper for IgBLAST v1.9, with IMGT germline references. Reads were removed for weak V/J assignments (E-value above 1e-6), missing CDR3, stop codons, out-of-frame junctions, or ambiguous translated residues. A V3J clonotype was defined by an identical inferred V gene, J gene, and CDR3 amino acid sequence. The percentage overlap between two repertoires was calculated by dividing the number of shared unique clonotypes by the size of the smaller repertoire. RTK rarefaction, the Chao1 estimator, and Recon v2.1 estimates of unobserved clonotypes were used to assess repertoire richness. Generation probabilities for all TCRbeta clonotypes obtained by the gDNA method from a few donors were computed using OLGA. In its TCRdb copy, this immuneACCESS table keeps in-frame sequences only and misses some clones. Where compared with another copy, unresolved V genes explain less than half of these, and the others have no known cause. The DNA gave D and trimming, while V, J and clone size come from that table. Recorded for this sample are some 800,000 clones; over 90% of them occurred a single time. The biggest ten clones account for more than 20% of the sample.

The chain employs TRBV10-3 and TRBJ2-7, with TRBD1 as a weak D call on 6 bases. The receptor was isolated from a man aged 25-40 years in good health. Sequences were obtained from naive CD8+ T cells sorted from blood. The sample's cell subset or site label, decoded: CD45RA+CCR7+. The nucleotides read TGTGCCATCAGTGGTGACAGGTCCAGCTCCTACGAGCAGTACTTC. The resulting protein is CAISGDRSSSYEQYF.